Listed here are 9 T cell receptor beta chains from one sample, sequenced in a study of T cells in Graves' hyperthyroidism and ophthalmopathy. Template material for amplifying TCR beta CDR3 regions consisted of RNA transcripts. Initially, a first-round RT-PCR of the TCR CDR3 employed the HTBI primer set. TCRdb reanalysed the multiplex PCR reads using MiXCR and keeps one entry per CDR3 protein. This table has about 590,000 distinct CDR3 sequences, around 14% appearing once. Sequenced: blood. The receptors derive from a woman in her twenties or thirties with Graves' hyperthyroidism.

This clonotype was picked up many times. The rearrangement uses TRBV2 and TRBJ2-1, with TRBD1 as a possible D gene (5 bases). The CDR3 is 16 residues long. Germline values: CDR1 SNHLY, CDR2 FYNNEI. V lost 0 bases to trimming and J lost 8 bases, with 17 bases between them. The CDR3 DNA reads as TGTGCCAGCAGTGAAGCGGGGCAAGTGGGTGGCGATGAGCAGTTCTTC. This gives the protein CASSEAGQVGGDEQFF.

For this clonotype: A read error may be the cause here, since a much bigger clone is one base away. V usage is TRBV2 and J usage is TRBJ2-7, with TRBD1 matching over 8 bases. The ends lost 10 bases at V and 7 bases at J; junction bases unmatched: 9. The CDR3 consists of 12 residues. Germline assignment: CDR1 SNHLY and CDR2 FYNNEI. The CDR3 spells CATIATGEEQYF. The CDR3 DNA reads as TGTGCCACCATAGCGACAGGGGAAGAGCAGTACTTC.

The gene calls are TRBV6-1 and TRBJ2-5; 7 bases agree with TRBD2. The CDR3 length is 14 residues. Trimming at V came to 8 bases and at J to 3 bases, leaving 9 bases not matched to a gene. CDR1 is MNHNS, CDR2 SASEGT, per germline. For the CDR3, the DNA is TGTGCCAGCCTTCCGGAGGGAGGGAAAGAGACCCAGTACTTC. Its protein product is CASLPEGGKETQYF.

This clonotype was counted at least ten times. V is TRBV20-1 and J is TRBJ1-1, with D maybe TRBD1 (6 bases). The CDR3 sequence is 13 residues long. Germline V lookup: CDR1 DFQATT, CDR2 SNEGSKA (reference sequence). The V gene lost 6 bases and the J gene lost 2 bases, with 13 bases spanning the gap. CDR3 bases: TGCAGTGCGAGTACCAGGGGTAACACTGAAGCTTTCTTT. It codes for CSASTRGNTEAFF.

The rearrangement uses TRBV2 and TRBJ1-2, with 8 bases that match TRBD1. The CDR3 runs 15 residues. Trimming removed 8 bases from V and 3 bases from J; junction bases left unmatched: 11. Per the germline V gene, CDR1 is SNHLY and CDR2 is FYNNEI. The CDR3 coding sequence is TGTGCCAGCCCCCGGAAGGACAGGGTTGACTATGGCTACACCTTC. Residues: CASPRKDRVDYGYTF.

In this sample, this clonotype turned up many times. The rearrangement links TRBV28 to TRBJ2-1; 11 bases line up with TRBD2. The J segment lost 8 bases and the V segment lost 2 bases, leaving 8 bases of the junction unmatched. The CDR3 contains 16 residues. From germline, CDR1 is MDHEN and CDR2 SYDVKM. The CDR3 region has the DNA TGTGCCAGCAGTTTAGGACCTACTAGCGGGAGCGATGAGCAGTTCTTC. Translating gives CASSLGPTSGSDEQFF.

In this sample, this clonotype turned up many times. The rearrangement uses TRBV12-3 or TRBV12-4 and TRBJ2-1; D uncertain. CDR3 length: 11 residues. With 8 bases removed from V and 7 bases from J, the gap between germline ends came to 9 bases. The CDR3 is CASSLRNEQFF. In DNA, the CDR3 is TGTGCCAGCTCGCTGAGGAATGAGCAGTTCTTC.

This clonotype was seen at least ten times. This rearrangement joins TRBV6-1 to TRBJ1-1; possible D gene TRBD1, 5 bases. Germline CDR1 reads MNHNS; CDR2 reads SASEGT. The CDR3 sequence is 15 residues long. V dropped 5 bases and J dropped 0 bases, with 13 bases sitting between them. CDR3 protein: CASSSAGSLNTEAFF. The CDR3 DNA is TGTGCCAGCAGTTCAGCAGGGAGCCTGAACACTGAAGCTTTCTTT.

This clonotype occurred many times. DNA for the CDR3: TGTGCCAGCAGCTTAGAAATTAGCGGGATTGAGACCCAGTACTTC. This codes for CASSLEISGIETQYF. V usage is TRBV11-2 and J usage is TRBJ2-5; 8 bases are shared with TRBD2. This CDR3 has 15 amino acids. Germline V lookup: CDR1 SGHAT, CDR2 FQNNGV. The trim removed 0 bases at V and 5 bases at J, leaving 5 bases unmatched.